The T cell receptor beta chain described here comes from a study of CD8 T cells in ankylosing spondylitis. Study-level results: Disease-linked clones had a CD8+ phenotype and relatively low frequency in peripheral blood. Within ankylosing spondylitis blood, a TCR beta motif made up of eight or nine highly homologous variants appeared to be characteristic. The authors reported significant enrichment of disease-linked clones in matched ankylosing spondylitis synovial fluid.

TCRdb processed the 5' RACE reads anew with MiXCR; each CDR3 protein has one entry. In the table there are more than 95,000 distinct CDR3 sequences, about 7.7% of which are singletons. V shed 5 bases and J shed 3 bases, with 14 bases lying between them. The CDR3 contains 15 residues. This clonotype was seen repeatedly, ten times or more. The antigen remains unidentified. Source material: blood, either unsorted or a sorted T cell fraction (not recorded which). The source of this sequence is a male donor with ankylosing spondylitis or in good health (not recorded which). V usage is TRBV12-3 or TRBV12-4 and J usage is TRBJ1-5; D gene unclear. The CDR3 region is CASSPEGVANQPQHF. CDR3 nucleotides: TGTGCCAGCAGTCCGGAGGGAGTTGCCAATCAGCCCCAGCATTTT.